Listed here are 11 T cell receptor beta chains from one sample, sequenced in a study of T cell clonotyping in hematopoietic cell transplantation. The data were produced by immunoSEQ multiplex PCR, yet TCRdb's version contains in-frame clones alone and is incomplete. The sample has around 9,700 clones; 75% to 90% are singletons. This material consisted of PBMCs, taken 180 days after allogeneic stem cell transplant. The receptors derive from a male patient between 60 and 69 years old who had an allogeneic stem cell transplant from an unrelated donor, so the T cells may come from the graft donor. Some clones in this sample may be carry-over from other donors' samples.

The CDR3 DNA follows: TGTGCCAGCAGCAAGGGACTCCGCGAAGGGGAGACCCAGTACTTC. The encoded protein is CASSKGLREGETQYF. The chain uses TRBV11-3 and TRBJ2-5; D is possibly TRBD2 (6 bases). Germline V gene sequence: CDR1 SGHNT, CDR2 YENEEA. The CDR3 length is 15 residues. The ends were cut back, 5 bases at V and 5 bases at J, with 18 bases in the middle.

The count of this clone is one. The CDR3 reads CASSLVGQRPLHF. CDR3 nucleotides: TGCGCCAGCAGCCTCGTGGGCCAAAGGCCCCTCCACTTT. V is TRBV4-3 and J is TRBJ1-6; D is unclear. Per germline, CDR1 LGHNA and CDR2 YSLEER. The CDR3 has 13 residues. Trimming took off 4 bases at V and 13 bases at J, with 14 bases between the two ends.

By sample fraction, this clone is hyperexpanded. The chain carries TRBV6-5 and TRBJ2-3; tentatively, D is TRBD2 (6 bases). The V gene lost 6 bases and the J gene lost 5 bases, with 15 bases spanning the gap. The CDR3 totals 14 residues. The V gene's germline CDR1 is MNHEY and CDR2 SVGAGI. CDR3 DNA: TGTGCCAGCAGACTGTCTGGTAGCGGAGATACGCAGTATTTT. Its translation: CASRLSGSGDTQYF.

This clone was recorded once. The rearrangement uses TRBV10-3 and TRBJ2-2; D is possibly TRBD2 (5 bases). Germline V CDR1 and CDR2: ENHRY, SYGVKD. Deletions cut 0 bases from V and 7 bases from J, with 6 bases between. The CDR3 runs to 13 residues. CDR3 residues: CAISESGVGELFF. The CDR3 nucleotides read TGTGCCATCAGTGAGTCCGGGGTCGGGGAGCTGTTTTTT.

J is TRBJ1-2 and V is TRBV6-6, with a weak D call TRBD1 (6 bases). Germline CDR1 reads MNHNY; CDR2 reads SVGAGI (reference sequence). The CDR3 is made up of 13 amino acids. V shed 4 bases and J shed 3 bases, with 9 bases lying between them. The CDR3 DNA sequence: TGTGCCAGCAGTTTCGCAGGGGACTATGGCTACACCTTC. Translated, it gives CASSFAGDYGYTF.

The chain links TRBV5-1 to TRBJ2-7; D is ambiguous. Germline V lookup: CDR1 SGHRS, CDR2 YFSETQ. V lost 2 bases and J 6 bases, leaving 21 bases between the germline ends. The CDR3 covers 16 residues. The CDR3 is CASSFSTGFAVREQYF. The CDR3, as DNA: TGCGCCAGCAGCTTTTCCACCGGGTTCGCGGTCCGCGAGCAGTACTTC.

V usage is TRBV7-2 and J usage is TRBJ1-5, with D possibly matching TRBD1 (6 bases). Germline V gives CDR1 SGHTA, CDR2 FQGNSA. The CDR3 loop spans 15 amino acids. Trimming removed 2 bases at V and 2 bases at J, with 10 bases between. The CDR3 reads CASSLSGQRNQPQHF. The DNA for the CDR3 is TGTGCCAGCAGCTTAAGCGGACAGCGCAATCAGCCCCAGCATTTT.

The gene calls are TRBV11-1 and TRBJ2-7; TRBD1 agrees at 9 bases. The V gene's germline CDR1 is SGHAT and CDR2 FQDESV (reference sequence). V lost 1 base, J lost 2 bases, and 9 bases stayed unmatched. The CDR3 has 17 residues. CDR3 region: CASSLDLGQGSTYEQYF. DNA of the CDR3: TGTGCCAGCAGCTTAGACCTTGGACAGGGGTCCACCTACGAGCAGTACTTC.

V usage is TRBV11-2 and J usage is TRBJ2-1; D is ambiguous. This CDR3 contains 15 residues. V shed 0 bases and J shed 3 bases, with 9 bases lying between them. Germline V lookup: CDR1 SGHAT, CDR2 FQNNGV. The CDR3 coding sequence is TGTGCCAGCAGCTTAGATACGGCTTACTACAATGAGCAGTTCTTC. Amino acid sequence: CASSLDTAYYNEQFF.

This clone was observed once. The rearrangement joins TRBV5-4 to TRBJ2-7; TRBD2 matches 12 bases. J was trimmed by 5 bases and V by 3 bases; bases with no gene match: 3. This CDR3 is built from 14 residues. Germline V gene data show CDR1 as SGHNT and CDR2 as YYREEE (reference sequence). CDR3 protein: CASSSGLAGHEQYF. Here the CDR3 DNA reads TGTGCCAGCAGCTCGGGACTAGCGGGTCACGAGCAGTACTTC.

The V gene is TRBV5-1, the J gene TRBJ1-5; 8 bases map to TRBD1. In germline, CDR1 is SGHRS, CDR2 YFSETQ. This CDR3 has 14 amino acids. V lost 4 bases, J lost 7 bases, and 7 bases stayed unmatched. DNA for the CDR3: TGCGCCAGCAGCCCCGGACAGGGTATCCAGCCCCAGCATTTT. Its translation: CASSPGQGIQPQHF.